Shown below are 29 T cell receptor beta chains from a single sample sequenced in a study of blood T cell repertoires in COVID-19 (dated by TCRdb to 2020 to 2021). Library method: the immunoSEQ multiplex PCR assay. TCRdb re-hosts the immuneACCESS table, in-frame sequences only. Its copies lack some clones; in the studies checked, an unresolved V gene accounts for under half of them, and the cause for the rest is not known. In all, the sample holds some 100,000 clones, and roughly 88% of those were seen once. Of the sample, around 5% is held by the ten largest clones. The sample consisted of peripheral blood. The origin of the receptors is a human donor in a cohort sampled during active COVID-19.

This chain links TRBV12-3 or TRBV12-4 with TRBJ2-7; 7 nucleotides align to TRBD1. This CDR3 is 12 amino acids long. Trimming cost V 4 bases and J 4 bases; bases outside gene matches: 1. CDR3 sequence: CASSSGGYEQYF. CDR3 DNA sequence: TGTGCCAGCAGTTCAGGGGGTTACGAGCAGTACTTC.

The chain links TRBV18 to TRBJ2-6; 12 nucleotides line up with TRBD1. V was pared by 6 bases and J by 0 bases, with 6 bases of the junction left unmatched. The CDR3 has 18 amino acids. Germline-derived CDR1 and CDR2 are KGHSH and LQKENI. This CDR3 is CASSPWGQGASGANVLTF. As DNA, the CDR3 is TGTGCCAGCTCTCCTTGGGGACAGGGGGCCTCTGGGGCCAACGTCCTGACTTTC. Full variable domain (remainder filled in from reference TRBV18 and TRBJ2-6): NAGVMQNPRHLVRRRGQEARLRCSPMKGHSHVYWYRQLPEEGLKFMVYLQKENIIDESGMPKERFSAEFPKEGPSILRIQQVVRGDSAAYFCASSPWGQGASGANVLTFGAGSRLTVL.

The chain couples TRBV6-6 to TRBJ1-1, with a tentative D call TRBD1 (6 bases). CDR1 and CDR2 from the germline V gene are MNHNY and SVGAGI (reference sequence). With 7 bases removed from V and 4 bases from J, the gap between germline ends came to 16 bases. CDR3 length equals 14 residues. The CDR3 protein is CASTGDTLGTEAFF. The CDR3 DNA is TGTGCCAGCACCGGGGACACCCTGGGCACTGAAGCTTTCTTT.

The sample holds one count of this clone. The chain has TRBV6-1 and TRBJ1-5; 9 bases are a match to TRBD1. The CDR3 runs to 17 residues. V was pared by 0 bases and J by 7 bases, with 10 bases of the junction left unmatched. Germline V gene lookup returns CDR1 MNHNS and CDR2 SASEGT. CDR3 coding DNA: TGTGCCAGCAGTGAAGCGGCCGGGACAGGGATGAGACAGCCCCAGCATTTT. Translated, it gives CASSEAAGTGMRQPQHF.

The J gene is TRBJ2-1, the V gene TRBV5-1; TRBD1 might be the D (6 bases). This CDR3 comprises 14 residues. Germline-derived CDR1 and CDR2 are SGHRS and YFSETQ. V was shortened by 4 bases and J by 3 bases, with 11 bases between the two germline ends. The CDR3 DNA reads TGCGCCAGCAGCCCAAGGACAGACTACAATGAGCAGTTCTTC. Translated, it gives CASSPRTDYNEQFF.

The chain employs TRBV7-2 and TRBJ2-7; TRBD2 is a possible D gene (5 bases). The V and J ends lost 7 bases and 0 bases respectively, with 13 bases between them. CDR3 length: 14 amino acids. Germline loops: CDR1 SGHTA, CDR2 FQGNSA. The CDR3 sequence: CASTTTGGSYEQYF. The DNA of the CDR3 is TGTGCCAGCACCACGACCGGAGGCTCCTACGAGCAGTACTTC.

The chain uses TRBV5-5 and TRBJ2-1, with TRBD2 matching 12 bases. CDR3 size: 16 residues. Germline V gene lookup returns CDR1 SGHKS and CDR2 YYEKEE (reference sequence). With V trimmed by 4 bases and J by 12 bases, 14 bases remained unmatched. The CDR3 spells CASSPRLAGVSLGQFF. The CDR3, as DNA: TGTGCCAGCAGCCCAAGACTAGCGGGAGTTTCCCTGGGGCAGTTCTTC.

The genes are TRBV14 and TRBJ2-7, with a weak D call TRBD1 (5 bases). The CDR3 runs 14 residues. In germline, CDR1 is SGHDN, CDR2 FVKESK. The V end was cut by 4 bases, the J end by 2 bases, with 12 bases between. In nucleotides, the CDR3 is TGTGCCAGCAGCCCGACAGCCCTCACCTACGAGCAGTACTTC. It yields the protein CASSPTALTYEQYF. Together with reference TRBV14 and TRBJ2-7, the CDR3 gives the full variable domain: EAGVTQFPSHSVIEKGQTVTLRCDPISGHDNLYWYRRVMGKEIKFLLHFVKESKQDESGMPNNRFLAERTGGTYSTLKVQPAELEDSGVYFCASSPTALTYEQYFGPGTRLTVT.

The chain couples TRBV5-4 to TRBJ1-6; 7 nucleotides agree with TRBD1. CDR3 length: 14 residues. The ends lost 2 bases at V and 9 bases at J; junction bases unmatched: 5. Germline loops: CDR1 SGHNT, CDR2 YYREEE (reference sequence). The CDR3 nucleotides read TGTGCCAGCAGCTTAGACAGGGTTAGTTCACCCCTCCACTTT. Protein sequence: CASSLDRVSSPLHF.

This chain connects TRBV15 to TRBJ2-2; TRBD1 matches at 9 bases. The CDR3 totals 15 residues. J was trimmed by 3 bases and V by 7 bases; bases with no gene match: 6. The germline CDR1 and CDR2 sequences are LNHNV and YYDKDF (reference sequence). CDR3: CATTPGQGDTGELFF. The CDR3 DNA sequence: TGTGCCACCACGCCGGGACAGGGCGACACCGGGGAGCTGTTTTTT.

The chain links TRBV28 to TRBJ2-3, with 7 bases fitting TRBD2. This CDR3 has 14 amino acids. Unmatched junction bases numbered 7, after V lost 3 bases and J lost 7 bases. From germline, CDR1 is MDHEN and CDR2 SYDVKM. CDR3 bases: TGTGCCAGCAGTTTTCCCAGCGGGATTCATACGCAGTATTTT. It translates to CASSFPSGIHTQYF.

V usage is TRBV6-5 and J usage is TRBJ1-1; 7 positions match TRBD1. Germline CDR1 MNHEY, CDR2 SVGAGI. The V gene end was trimmed by 7 bases and the J gene end by 0 bases; junction bases not matched to a gene: 8. This CDR3 comprises 15 residues. CDR3 loop: CASNRGPTVNTEAFF. The CDR3 nucleotides are TGTGCCAGCAATAGGGGGCCTACAGTGAACACTGAAGCTTTCTTT.

The chain combines TRBV7-8 with TRBJ1-5; D unresolved. CDR1 is SGHVS and CDR2 is FQNEAQ in the germline V gene. V dropped 5 bases and J dropped 2 bases, with 16 bases sitting between them. This CDR3 has 16 residues. Here the CDR3 DNA reads TGTGCCAGCAGCGATTCCCAGGTATTACGCAATCAGCCCCAGCATTTT. Its translation: CASSDSQVLRNQPQHF.

The chain carries TRBV18 and TRBJ1-6, with 8 positions matching TRBD1. CDR3 size: 15 residues. The junction had 7 bases not matched to a gene; V was cut back by 4 bases and J by 8 bases. CDR1 is KGHSH and CDR2 is LQKENI in the germline V gene. The CDR3 DNA follows: TGTGCCAGCTCACTTAGACAGGGGACAGATTCACCCCTCCACTTT. Its protein is CASSLRQGTDSPLHF.

The J gene is TRBJ2-7, the V gene TRBV7-2, with 8 positions matching TRBD1. The length of the CDR3 is 14 residues. Germline-derived CDR1 and CDR2 are SGHTA and FQGNSA. Trimming cost V 5 bases and J 0 bases; bases outside gene matches: 3. The chain's CDR3 is CASSLDRGSYEQYF. For the CDR3, the DNA is TGTGCCAGCAGCCTAGACAGGGGCTCCTACGAGCAGTACTTC.

For this clone: Additional DNA sequences in this sample encode the identical CDR3. The gene calls are TRBV12-5 and TRBJ1-1; D is unresolved. This CDR3 has 11 residues. Germline CDR1 and CDR2: LGHNT and FRNRAP. Trimming took off 7 bases at V and 0 bases at J, with 3 bases between the two ends. The CDR3 coding sequence is TGTGCTAGTGCCATGAACACTGAAGCTTTCTTT. Its translation is CASAMNTEAFF. Full variable domain (rest looked up from reference TRBV12-5 and TRBJ1-1): DARVTQTPRHKVTEMGQEVTMRCQPILGHNTVFWYRQTMMQGLELLAYFRNRAPLDDSGMPKDRFSAEMPDATLATLKIQPSEPRDSAVYFCASAMNTEAFFGQGTRLTVV.

DNA of the CDR3: TGCGCCAGCAGCCAAGATGCAGCGGCCCCAACGGGGCAGTACTTC. Its protein product is CASSQDAAAPTGQYF. This sequence joins TRBV4-1 and TRBJ2-7, with a weak D call TRBD2 (5 bases). Trimming cost V 0 bases and J 9 bases, with 18 bases left between them. The CDR3 extends over 15 amino acids. Germline CDR1 reads MGHRA; CDR2 reads YSYEKL.

In this sample, this clone turned up a few times. Additional DNA sequences in this sample encode the identical CDR3. This chain joins TRBV10-3 and TRBJ2-1; D not resolved. With 4 bases removed from V and 7 bases from J, the gap between germline ends came to 5 bases. The length of the CDR3 is 11 residues. The germline CDR1 and CDR2 sequences are ENHRY and SYGVKD. The CDR3 loop reads CAISVGNEQFF. The DNA for the CDR3 is TGTGCCATCAGTGTCGGGAATGAGCAGTTCTTC.

This clone was found a few times. This rearrangement joins TRBV29-1 to TRBJ2-1; TRBD1 matches at 8 bases. V shed 1 base and J 16 bases; nucleotides not matched to a gene: 9. The CDR3 loop spans 12 amino acids. Germline lookup yields CDR1 SQVTM and CDR2 ANQGSEA. CDR3: CSVEVQGAVRFF. As DNA, the CDR3 is TGCAGCGTTGAAGTGCAGGGGGCCGTTCGCTTCTTC.

This clone was detected once. The chain carries TRBV5-6 and TRBJ2-3, with 10 nucleotides matching TRBD1. This CDR3 region has 16 residues. Losses at the gene ends were 3 bases for V and 6 bases for J; bases not matched to a gene: 10. CDR1 is SGHDT and CDR2 is YYEEEE in the germline V gene. CDR3: CASSYDRGLRGDTQYF. CDR3 DNA sequence: TGTGCCAGCAGCTACGACAGGGGGCTCAGAGGGGATACGCAGTATTTT.

This chain links TRBV12-3 or TRBV12-4 with TRBJ2-7; D not certain. CDR3 length equals 13 residues. Trimming stripped 1 base from V and 2 bases from J, with 6 bases between. DNA for the CDR3: TGTGCCAGCAGTTTAGGCAGGACCTACGAGCAGTACTTC. Its translation: CASSLGRTYEQYF.

The rearrangement joins TRBV7-9 to TRBJ2-7; 9 positions match TRBD1. CDR1 is SEHNR, CDR2 FQNEAQ, per germline (reference sequence). With 6 bases clipped from V and 6 bases from J, the junction kept 9 bases outside the gene matches. The CDR3 consists of 14 residues. CDR3 region: CASSDRDRVFEQYF. DNA for the CDR3: TGTGCCAGCAGTGACAGGGACAGGGTTTTCGAGCAGTACTTC.

This chain connects TRBV19 to TRBJ1-3; D gene unclear. Trimming took off 8 bases at V and 4 bases at J, with 12 bases between the two ends. Per the germline V gene, CDR1 is LNHDA and CDR2 is SQIVND (reference sequence). There are 13 residues in the CDR3. In DNA form, the CDR3 reads TGTGCCAGTCAGCGGCCCGAAGGAAACACCATATATTTT. Amino acids: CASQRPEGNTIYF.

This chain joins TRBV29-1 and TRBJ2-3; TRBD1 is a possible D gene (6 bases). V was shortened by 5 bases and J by 2 bases, with 20 bases between the two germline ends. The CDR3 has 16 amino acids. CDR1 is SQVTM and CDR2 is ANQGSEA in the germline V gene. The CDR3 DNA reads TGCAGCGTTAAACGAGGGGGAGTTACTCACACAGATACGCAGTATTTT. Its translation: CSVKRGGVTHTDTQYF.

The V gene is TRBV11-2, the J gene TRBJ2-7; 7 bases map to TRBD1. Germline V gives CDR1 SGHAT, CDR2 FQNNGV. CDR3 size: 13 residues. V lost 4 bases and J lost 2; bases outside the gene matches: 2. The CDR3 coding sequence is TGTGCCAGCAGCTGGGGACAGACCTACGAGCAGTACTTC. The encoded protein is CASSWGQTYEQYF.

This chain joins TRBV25-1 and TRBJ2-1; 8 nucleotides line up with TRBD1. The V gene end was trimmed by 4 bases and the J gene end by 0 bases; junction bases not matched to a gene: 2. Germline V gives CDR1 MGHDK, CDR2 SYGVNS. The CDR3 is made up of 15 amino acids. For the CDR3, the DNA is TGTGCCAGCAGTGTTACAGGGGGCTCCTACAATGAGCAGTTCTTC. Translation: CASSVTGGSYNEQFF.

The rearrangement uses TRBV7-2 and TRBJ1-6, with D uncertain. Trimming left V 7 bases short and J 6 bases short, with 16 bases between. This CDR3 spans 15 amino acids. In germline, CDR1 is SGHTA, CDR2 FQGNSA. CDR3 sequence (DNA): TGTGCCAGCACCCTGCTAGCAGTTGGTAATTCACCCCTCCACTTT. Amino acid sequence: CASTLLAVGNSPLHF.

The genes are TRBV30 and TRBJ1-1; TRBD1 matches 7 bases. Trimming took 5 bases from V and 5 from J; bases not matched to a gene: 8. The CDR3 runs to 13 residues. Germline V gives CDR1 GTSNPN, CDR2 SVGIG (reference sequence). CDR3 region: CAWGSPGGTEAFF. The CDR3 DNA reads as TGTGCCTGGGGGAGTCCAGGGGGAACTGAAGCTTTCTTT.

The chain links TRBV7-9 to TRBJ1-4, with D hard to call. The CDR3 has 16 amino acids. V was trimmed by 0 bases and J by 3 bases, leaving 11 bases between them. Looked up from germline, CDR1 is SEHNR and CDR2 is FQNEAQ (reference sequence). The CDR3: CASSLAGRLANEKLFF. As DNA, the CDR3 is TGTGCCAGCAGCTTAGCGGGGAGGTTAGCTAATGAAAAACTGTTTTTT.